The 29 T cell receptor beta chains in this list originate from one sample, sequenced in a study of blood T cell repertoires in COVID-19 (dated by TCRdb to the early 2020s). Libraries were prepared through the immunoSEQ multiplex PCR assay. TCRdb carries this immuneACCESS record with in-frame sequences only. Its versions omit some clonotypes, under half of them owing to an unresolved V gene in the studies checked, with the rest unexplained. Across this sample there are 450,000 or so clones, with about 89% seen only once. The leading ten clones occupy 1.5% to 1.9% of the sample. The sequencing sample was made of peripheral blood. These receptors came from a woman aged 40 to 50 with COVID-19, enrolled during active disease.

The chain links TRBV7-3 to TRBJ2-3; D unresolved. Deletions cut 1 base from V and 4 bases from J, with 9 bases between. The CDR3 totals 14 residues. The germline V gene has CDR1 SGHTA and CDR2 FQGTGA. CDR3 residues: CASSLSSRADTQYF. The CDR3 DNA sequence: TGTGCCAGCAGCTTAAGTTCCCGGGCAGATACGCAGTATTTT.

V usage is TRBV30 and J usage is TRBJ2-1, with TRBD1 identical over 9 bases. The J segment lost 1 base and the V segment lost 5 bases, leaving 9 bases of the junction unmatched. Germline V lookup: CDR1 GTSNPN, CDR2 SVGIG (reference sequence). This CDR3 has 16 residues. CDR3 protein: CAWATQGARSYNEQFF. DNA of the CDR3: TGTGCCTGGGCTACACAGGGGGCGCGTTCCTACAATGAGCAGTTCTTC.

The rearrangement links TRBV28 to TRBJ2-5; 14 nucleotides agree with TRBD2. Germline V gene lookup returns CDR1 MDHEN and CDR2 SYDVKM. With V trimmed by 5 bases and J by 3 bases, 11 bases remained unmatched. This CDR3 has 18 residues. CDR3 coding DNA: TGTGCCAGCAGTCTGCCGGGACTAGCGGGGGAAATTAAAGAGACCCAGTACTTC. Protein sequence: CASSLPGLAGEIKETQYF.

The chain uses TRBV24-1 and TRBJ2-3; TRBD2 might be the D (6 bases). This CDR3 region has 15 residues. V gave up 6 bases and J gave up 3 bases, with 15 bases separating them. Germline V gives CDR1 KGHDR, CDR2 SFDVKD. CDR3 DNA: TGTGCCACCAGTCCTGGAGGGGAAGGGACAGATACGCAGTATTTT. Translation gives CATSPGGEGTDTQYF.

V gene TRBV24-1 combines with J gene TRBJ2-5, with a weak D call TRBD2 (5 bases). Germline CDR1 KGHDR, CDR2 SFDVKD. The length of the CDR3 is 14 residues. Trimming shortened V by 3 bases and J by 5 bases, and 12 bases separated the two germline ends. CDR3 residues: CATSDPTPGETQYF. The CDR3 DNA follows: TGTGCCACCAGTGATCCGACTCCGGGGGAGACCCAGTACTTC.

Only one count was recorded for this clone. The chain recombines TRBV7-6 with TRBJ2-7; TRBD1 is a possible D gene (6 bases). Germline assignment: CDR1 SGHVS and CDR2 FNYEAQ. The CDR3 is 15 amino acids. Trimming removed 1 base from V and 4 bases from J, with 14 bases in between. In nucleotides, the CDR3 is TGTGCCAGCAGCTTAGAGGAAGGCAGGGGATACGAGCAGTACTTC. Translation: CASSLEEGRGYEQYF. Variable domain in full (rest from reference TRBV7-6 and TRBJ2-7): GAGVSQSPRYKVTKRGQDVALRCDPISGHVSLYWYRQALGQGPEFLTYFNYEAQQDKSGLPNDRFSAERPEGSISTLTIQRTEQRDSAMYRCASSLEEGRGYEQYFGPGTRLTVT.

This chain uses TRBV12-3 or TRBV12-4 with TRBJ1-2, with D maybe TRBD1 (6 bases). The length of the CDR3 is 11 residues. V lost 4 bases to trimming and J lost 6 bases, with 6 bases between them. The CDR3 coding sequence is TGTGCCAGCAGTTACAGGGATGGCTACACCTTC. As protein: CASSYRDGYTF.

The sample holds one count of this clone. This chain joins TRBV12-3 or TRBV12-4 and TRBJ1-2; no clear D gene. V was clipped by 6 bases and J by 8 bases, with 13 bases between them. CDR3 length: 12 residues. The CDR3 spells CASRRHSWGYTF. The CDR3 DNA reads TGTGCCAGCAGGCGACATTCCTGGGGCTACACCTTC.

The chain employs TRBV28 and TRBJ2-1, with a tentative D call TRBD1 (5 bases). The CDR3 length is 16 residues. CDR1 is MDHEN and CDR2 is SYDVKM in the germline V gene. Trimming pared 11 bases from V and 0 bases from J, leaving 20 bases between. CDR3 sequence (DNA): TGTGCCTCCTTAGAGGCAGGGCTCAGCTCCTACAATGAGCAGTTCTTC. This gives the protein CASLEAGLSSYNEQFF.

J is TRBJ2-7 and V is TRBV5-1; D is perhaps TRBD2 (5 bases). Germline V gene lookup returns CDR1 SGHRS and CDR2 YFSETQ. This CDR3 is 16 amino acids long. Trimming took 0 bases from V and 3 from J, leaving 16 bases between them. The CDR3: CASSLGFTEGGYEQYF. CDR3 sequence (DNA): TGCGCCAGCAGCTTGGGCTTTACAGAGGGTGGCTACGAGCAGTACTTC.

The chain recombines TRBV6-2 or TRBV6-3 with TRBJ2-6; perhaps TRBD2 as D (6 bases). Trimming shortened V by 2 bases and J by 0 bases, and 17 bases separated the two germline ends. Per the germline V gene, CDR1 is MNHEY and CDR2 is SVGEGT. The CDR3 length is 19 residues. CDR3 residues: CASSYPRGGRHSGANVLTF. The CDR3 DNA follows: TGTGCCAGCAGTTACCCCCGAGGAGGGAGGCACTCTGGGGCCAACGTCCTGACTTTC.

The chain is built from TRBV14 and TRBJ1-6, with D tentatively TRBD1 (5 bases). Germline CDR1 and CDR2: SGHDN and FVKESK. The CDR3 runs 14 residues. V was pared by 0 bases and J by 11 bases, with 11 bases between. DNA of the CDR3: TGTGCCAGCAGCCAAGAGCTGTCGGGGGCACCCCTCCACTTT. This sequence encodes CASSQELSGAPLHF.

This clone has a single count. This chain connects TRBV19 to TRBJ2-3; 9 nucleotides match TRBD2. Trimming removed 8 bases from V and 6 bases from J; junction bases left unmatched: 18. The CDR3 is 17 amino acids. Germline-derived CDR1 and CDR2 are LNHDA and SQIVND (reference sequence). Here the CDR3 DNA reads TGTGCCAGTGTCGGGTTAGCGGGGGCTAACCGGGAGGATACGCAGTATTTT. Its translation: CASVGLAGANREDTQYF.

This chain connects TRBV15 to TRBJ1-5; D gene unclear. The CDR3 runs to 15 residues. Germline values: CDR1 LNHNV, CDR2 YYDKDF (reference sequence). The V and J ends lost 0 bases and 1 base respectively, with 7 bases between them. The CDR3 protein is CATSRDPLSNQPQHF. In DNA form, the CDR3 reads TGTGCCACCAGCAGAGACCCTTTAAGCAATCAGCCCCAGCATTTT.

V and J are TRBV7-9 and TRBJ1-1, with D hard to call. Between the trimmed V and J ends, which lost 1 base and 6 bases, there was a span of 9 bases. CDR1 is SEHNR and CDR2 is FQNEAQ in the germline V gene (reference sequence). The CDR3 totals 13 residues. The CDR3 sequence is CASSLESGSEAFF. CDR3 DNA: TGTGCCAGCAGCTTAGAGTCCGGTTCTGAAGCTTTCTTT.

In nucleotides, the CDR3 is TGTGCCATCCGGACAGGTTCCAAAAACATTCAGTACTTC. Its translation is CAIRTGSKNIQYF. The J gene is TRBJ2-4, the V gene TRBV12-3 or TRBV12-4; TRBD1 agrees at 7 bases. The V and J ends lost 10 bases and 2 bases, in that order; junction bases with no gene match: 5. The CDR3 length is 13 residues.

CDR3 coding DNA: TGTGCCATCAGTGAGTCTGCTCCAGGGGATGGCTACACCTTC. It translates to CAISESAPGDGYTF. V is TRBV10-3 and J is TRBJ1-2, with D maybe TRBD1 (6 bases). CDR1 ENHRY and CDR2 SYGVKD come from the germline V gene. With 0 bases removed from V and 6 bases from J, the gap between germline ends came to 11 bases. This CDR3 contains 14 residues.

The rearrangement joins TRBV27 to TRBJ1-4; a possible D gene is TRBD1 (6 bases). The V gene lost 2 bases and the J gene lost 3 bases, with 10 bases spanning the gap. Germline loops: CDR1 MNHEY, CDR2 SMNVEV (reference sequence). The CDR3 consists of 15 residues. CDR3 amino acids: CASSLQGLANEKLFF. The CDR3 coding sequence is TGTGCCAGCAGTTTACAGGGGCTGGCTAATGAAAAACTGTTTTTT. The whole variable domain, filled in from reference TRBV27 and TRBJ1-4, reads EAQVTQNPRYLITVTGKKLTVTCSQNMNHEYMSWYRQDPGLGLRQIYYSMNVEVTDKGDVPEGYKVSRKEKRNFPLILESPSPNQTSLYFCASSLQGLANEKLFFGSGTQLSVL.

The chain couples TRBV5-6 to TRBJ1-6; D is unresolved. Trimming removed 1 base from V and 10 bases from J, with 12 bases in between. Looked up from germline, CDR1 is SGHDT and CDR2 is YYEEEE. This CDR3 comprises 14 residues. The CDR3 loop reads CASSLPVGESPLHF. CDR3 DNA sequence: TGTGCCAGCAGCTTGCCTGTTGGGGAGTCACCCCTCCACTTT.

The CDR3 spells CASSGHYNQPQHF. The CDR3 region has the DNA TGTGCCAGCAGTGGACATTACAATCAGCCCCAGCATTTT. The V and J genes are TRBV6-2 or TRBV6-3 and TRBJ1-5, with D possibly matching TRBD1 (5 bases). Per the germline V gene, CDR1 is MNHEY and CDR2 is SVGEGT. The V end was cut by 5 bases, the J end by 3 bases, with 8 bases between. This CDR3 has 13 amino acids.

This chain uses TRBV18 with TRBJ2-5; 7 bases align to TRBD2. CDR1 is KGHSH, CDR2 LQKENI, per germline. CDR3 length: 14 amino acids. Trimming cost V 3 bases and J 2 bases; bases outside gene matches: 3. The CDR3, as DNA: TGTGCCAGCTCACCCGGGACTATTCAAGAGACCCAGTACTTC. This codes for CASSPGTIQETQYF.

CDR3 sequence: CASSSPTGFTGELFF. DNA of the CDR3: TGTGCCAGCAGCTCCCCGACAGGGTTCACCGGGGAGCTGTTTTTT. The chain couples TRBV11-2 to TRBJ2-2, with TRBD1 identical over 7 bases. The CDR3 covers 15 residues. V lost 4 bases to trimming and J lost 4 bases; unmatched junction nucleotides: 6. Germline assignment: CDR1 SGHAT and CDR2 FQNNGV.

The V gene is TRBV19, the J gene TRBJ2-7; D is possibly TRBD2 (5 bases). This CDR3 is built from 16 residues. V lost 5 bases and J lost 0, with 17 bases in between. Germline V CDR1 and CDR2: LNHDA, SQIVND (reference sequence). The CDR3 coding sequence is TGTGCCAGTAGTCCAAGGACTGCTCATACCTCCTACGAGCAGTACTTC. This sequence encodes CASSPRTAHTSYEQYF.

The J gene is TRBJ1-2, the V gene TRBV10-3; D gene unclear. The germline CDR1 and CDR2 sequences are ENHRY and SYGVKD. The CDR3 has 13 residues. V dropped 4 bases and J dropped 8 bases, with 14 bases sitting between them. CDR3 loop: CAISVGGSGGYTF. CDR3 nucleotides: TGTGCCATCAGTGTCGGAGGGTCTGGGGGCTACACCTTC.

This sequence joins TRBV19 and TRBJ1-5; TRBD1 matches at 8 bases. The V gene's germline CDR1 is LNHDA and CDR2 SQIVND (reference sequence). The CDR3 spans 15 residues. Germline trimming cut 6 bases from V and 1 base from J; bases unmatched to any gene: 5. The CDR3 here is CASRPGGRSNQPQHF. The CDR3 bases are TGTGCCAGTAGACCAGGGGGCCGAAGCAATCAGCCCCAGCATTTT. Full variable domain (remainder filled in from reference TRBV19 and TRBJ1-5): DGGITQSPKYLFRKEGQNVTLSCEQNLNHDAMYWYRQDPGQGLRLIYYSQIVNDFQKGDIAEGYSVSREKKESFPLTVTSAQKNPTAFYLCASRPGGRSNQPQHFGDGTRLSIL.

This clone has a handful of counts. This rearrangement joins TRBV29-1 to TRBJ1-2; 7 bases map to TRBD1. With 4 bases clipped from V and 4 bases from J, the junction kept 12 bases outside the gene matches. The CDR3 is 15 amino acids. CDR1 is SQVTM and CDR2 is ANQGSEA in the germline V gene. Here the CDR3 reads CSVGPGQISSYGYTF. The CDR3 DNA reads TGCAGCGTTGGACCGGGACAGATCTCTTCCTATGGCTACACCTTC.

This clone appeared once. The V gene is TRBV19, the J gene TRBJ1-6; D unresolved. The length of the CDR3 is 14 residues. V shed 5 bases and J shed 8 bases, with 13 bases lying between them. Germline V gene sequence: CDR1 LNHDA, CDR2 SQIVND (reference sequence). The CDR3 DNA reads TGTGCCAGTAGTCTCGGAACAGATCATTCACCCCTCCACTTT. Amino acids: CASSLGTDHSPLHF.

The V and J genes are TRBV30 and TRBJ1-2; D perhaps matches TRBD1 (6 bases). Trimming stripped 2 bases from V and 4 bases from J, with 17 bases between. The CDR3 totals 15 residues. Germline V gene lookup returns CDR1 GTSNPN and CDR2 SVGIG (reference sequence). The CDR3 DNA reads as TGTGCCTGGAGTAACCAACGGGGGGGGCTCTATGGCTACACCTTC. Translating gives CAWSNQRGGLYGYTF.

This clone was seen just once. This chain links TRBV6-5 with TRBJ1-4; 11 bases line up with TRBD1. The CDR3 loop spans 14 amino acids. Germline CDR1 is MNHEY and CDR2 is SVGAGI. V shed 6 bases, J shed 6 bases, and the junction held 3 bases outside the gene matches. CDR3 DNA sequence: TGTGCCAGCAGACGGACAGGGGGCGATGAAAAACTGTTTTTT. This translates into CASRRTGGDEKLFF.